This T cell receptor beta chain was profiled in a study of beta chain features in type 1 diabetes. Study-level points and caveats: Among patients with Type 1 diabetes, TCRB CDR3s were moderately but significantly shorter in every one of the four CD4+ subsets.

This clone was counted only a few times. Its cognate antigen is unknown. cDNA synthesis used the whole RNA isolate, giving expressed TCRB sequences. Profiling relied on immunoSEQ multiplex PCR, and the TCRdb table lists in-frame clones only, not all of them. The profile shows 280,000 or so clones, 15% of them singletons. The sample was naive CD4+ T cells from blood. The TCR originated in a man aged 18-30 years with type 1 diabetes.

CDR3 nucleotides: TGCGCCAGCAGCCATGGCTTGCGGGAGGGCCTGCGGAACATTCAGTACTTC. Translated: CASSHGLREGLRNIQYF. V gene TRBV4-1 combines with J gene TRBJ2-4; 9 bases map to TRBD2. Germline CDR1 and CDR2: MGHRA and YSYEKL. This CDR3 region has 17 residues. V gave up 3 bases and J gave up 7 bases; unmatched junction bases: 13.